These T cell receptor beta chains were read from a single sample in a study of blood T cell repertoires in COVID-19. Repertoires were generated with immunoSEQ multiplex PCR, while TCRdb's copy carries only in-frame clones and drops some. This sample has about 36,000 clones, with roughly 80% found just once. What was sequenced was peripheral blood. The receptors shown here come from a human donor in a cohort sampled during active COVID-19. The CDR3 runs from the conserved cysteine through the conserved F or W. D genes are given only for firm matches. The listing skips clone size in some rows; elsewhere it reads once, few, many or a size class.

NA | TRBJ1-6 | few | TRBV7-8 | TGTGCCAGCAGGAAAGACGACAGGAATTCACCCCTCCACTTT | CASRKDDRNSPLHF
NA | TRBJ2-1 | NA | TRBV7-9 | TGTGCCAGCAGACCTAGGACAGTATACAATGAGCAGTTCTTC | CASRPRTVYNEQFF
TRBD2 | TRBJ2-3 | NA | TRBV3-1/TRBV3-2 | TGTGCCAGCAGGGCGACCGGGACTAGAATAGATACGCAGTATTTT | CASRATGTRIDTQYF
NA | TRBJ2-5 | NA | TRBV29-1 | TGCAGCGTTGACAGGGGTGAAGAGACCCAGTACTTC | CSVDRGEETQYF
NA | TRBJ1-1 | few | TRBV2 | TGTGCCGGCCGACAGTACTTGAACACTGAAGCTTTCTTT | CAGRQYLNTEAFF
NA | TRBJ1-1 | NA | TRBV6-6 | TGTGCCAGCAGCCCGATCCGGGGGGTTCGAGGCACTGAAGCTTTCTTT | CASSPIRGVRGTEAFF
NA | TRBJ1-2 | NA | TRBV19 | TGTGCCAGTAGTAGCCCCTCGACAGGTGAAAACTATGGCTACACCTTC | CASSSPSTGENYGYTF
TRBD2 | TRBJ2-3 | once | TRBV5-1 | TGCGCCAGCAGCACCGGACTAGCGGGGGAGGATACGCAGTATTTT | CASSTGLAGEDTQYF
NA | TRBJ1-4 | NA | TRBV15 | TGTGCCACCAGCTCTCGTCGAAGAGGTACAACTAATGAAAAACTGTTTTTT | CATSSRRRGTTNEKLFF
NA | TRBJ2-5 | NA | TRBV30 | TGTGCCTGGAATCGGGGAATCCAAGAGACCCAGTACTTC | CAWNRGIQETQYF
NA | TRBJ1-1 | few | TRBV5-4 | TGTGCCAGCAGCTCTATGAAGAACAGGGTCGAGAACACTGAAGCTTTCTTT | CASSSMKNRVENTEAFF
NA | TRBJ1-1 | NA | TRBV5-1 | TGCGCCAGCAGCTTGGAAGGATCGGGAACTGAAGCTTTCTTT | CASSLEGSGTEAFF
NA | TRBJ2-2 | NA | TRBV7-2 | TGTGCCAGCAGCTTAGCGGGGGGGCCCGGGGAGCTGTTTTTT | CASSLAGGPGELFF
TRBD1 | TRBJ2-7 | NA | TRBV25-1 | TGTGCCAGCAGTGAATACGACAGGGGGCACTACGAGCAGTACTTC | CASSEYDRGHYEQYF
TRBD1 | TRBJ1-4 | NA | TRBV28 | TGTGCCAGCAGTCGCAACCTTCCGGGACAGGGGGATGAAAAACTGTTTTTT | CASSRNLPGQGDEKLFF
TRBD1 | TRBJ1-6 | NA | TRBV15 | TGTGCCACCAGCAGGGACGGAGGGGGCTATTCACCCCTCCACTTT | CATSRDGGGYSPLHF
NA | TRBJ2-5 | few | TRBV7-2 | TGTGCCAGCAGCTTAGGGCAGGGAGGTGGAGAGACCCAGTACTTC | CASSLGQGGGETQYF
TRBD2 | TRBJ2-5 | once | TRBV30 | TGTGCCTGGAGTGTAGACAGCGGGGTAGAGACCCAGTACTTC | CAWSVDSGVETQYF
TRBD2 | TRBJ2-1 | NA | TRBV24-1 | TGTGCCACCAGTGATATCCCCCGTAGCGGGGGGTGGAATGAGCAGTTCTTC | CATSDIPRSGGWNEQFF
TRBD2 | TRBJ2-5 | NA | TRBV5-4 | TGTGCCAGCAGCTTTGCGGGGGGGCCGGAGACCCAGTACTTC | CASSFAGGPETQYF
NA | TRBJ2-7 | NA | TRBV27 | TGTGCCAGCAGTTTAGGACAGTTCGGGGCCTACGAGCAGTACTTC | CASSLGQFGAYEQYF
TRBD2 | TRBJ2-2 | once | TRBV19 | TGTGCCAGTAGTCCTCTGGGTAGCGGGGGGGCCAAGGACGGGGAGCTGTTTTTT | CASSPLGSGGAKDGELFF
NA | TRBJ2-7 | NA | TRBV6-5 | TGTGCCAGCAGTTACTCGCTTGGCGGTGGGTACGAGCAGTACTTC | CASSYSLGGGYEQYF
TRBD1 | TRBJ1-4 | NA | TRBV11-2 | TGTGCCAGCAGGGGACAGGGGTACGAAAAACTGTTTTTT | CASRGQGYEKLFF
NA | TRBJ2-2 | NA | TRBV24-1 | TGTGCCACCAGTGACAGACTCAGGAACACCGGGGAGCTGTTTTTT | CATSDRLRNTGELFF
NA | TRBJ2-3 | NA | TRBV5-5 | TGTGCCAGCAGCTTGGTGCGGGGTCGCACAGATACGCAGTATTTT | CASSLVRGRTDTQYF
NA | TRBJ2-1 | NA | TRBV11-3 | TGTGCCAGCAGCTCCCCCGGTCGCGGTGAGCAGTTCTTC | CASSSPGRGEQFF
TRBD2 | TRBJ2-1 | few | TRBV6-6 | TGTGCCAGCAGTCGATCAGCGGGGGGTCACGGCAATGAGCAGTTCTTC | CASSRSAGGHGNEQFF
TRBD2 | TRBJ2-1 | NA | TRBV5-8 | TGTGCCAGCAGCTTTGGGACTAGCGGGATAAATGAGCAGTTCTTC | CASSFGTSGINEQFF
NA | TRBJ2-2 | once | TRBV11-2 | TGTGCCAGCAGCTTAGTAGGAGGGGACACCGGGGAGCTGTTTTTT | CASSLVGGDTGELFF
NA | TRBJ1-2 | NA | TRBV6-5 | TGTGCCAGCAGAACACAGGGTCACTATGGCTACACCTTC | CASRTQGHYGYTF
NA | TRBJ1-1 | NA | TRBV12-3/TRBV12-4 | TGTGCCAGCAGCCCCCCCCGGACTGAAGCTTTCTTT | CASSPPRTEAFF
NA | TRBJ2-2 | NA | TRBV6-2/TRBV6-3 | TGTGCCAGCAGTTATCGACAGGGGAGGGTCGGGGAGCTGTTTTTT | CASSYRQGRVGELFF
TRBD1 | TRBJ1-2 | few | TRBV27 | TGTGCCAGCAGTTACCGGGACAGGGAGGGCTACACCTTC | CASSYRDREGYTF
TRBD2 | TRBJ2-3 | NA | TRBV7-7 | TGTGCTAGCAGCTTCAACGGGGGGGCGTCAGATACGCAGTATTTT | CASSFNGGASDTQYF
NA | TRBJ2-2 | NA | TRBV5-1 | TGCGCCAGCAGCTTGGCAGGACAGCTGGCCGGGGAGCTGTTTTTT | CASSLAGQLAGELFF
TRBD1 | TRBJ2-3 | NA | TRBV7-2 | TGTGCCAGCAGCGATCGACAGGGGTTGGCAGATACGCAGTATTTT | CASSDRQGLADTQYF
NA | TRBJ1-1 | NA | TRBV7-6 | TGTGCCAGCAGCCCTCAACAGGATACGAACACTGAAGCTTTCTTT | CASSPQQDTNTEAFF
NA | TRBJ1-5 | NA | TRBV7-6 | TGTGCCAGCAGCACTCAAGCGCCGGGGGAGCCCCAGCATTTT | CASSTQAPGEPQHF
NA | TRBJ2-3 | NA | TRBV11-2 | TGTGCCAGCAGCCCCTCGAGGGTAGCAGATACGCAGTATTTT | CASSPSRVADTQYF
NA | TRBJ1-1 | NA | TRBV28 | TGTGCCAGCACCACCTGGGGGCAGGGGAACACTGAAGCTTTCTTT | CASTTWGQGNTEAFF
NA | TRBJ2-3 | NA | TRBV12-3/TRBV12-4 | TGTGCCAGCAGCCACCCCCCAGCAGATACGCAGTATTTT | CASSHPPADTQYF
NA | TRBJ2-7 | few | TRBV9 | TGTGCCAGCAGCCTTGACATAGGTACCGGGACCTACGAGCAGTACTTC | CASSLDIGTGTYEQYF
TRBD2 | TRBJ2-3 | NA | TRBV24-1 | TGTGCCACCGGCAATAGCGGGGGGAGCACAGATACGCAGTATTTT | CATGNSGGSTDTQYF
TRBD1 | TRBJ2-7 | NA | TRBV7-9 | TGTGCCAGCAGCCTGACAGGGCCCGGCTACGAGCAGTACTTC | CASSLTGPGYEQYF
TRBD1 | TRBJ1-1 | NA | TRBV3-1/TRBV3-2 | TGTGCCAGCAGCGAATGGGACAGGGCGGCTGAAGCTTTCTTT | CASSEWDRAAEAFF
NA | TRBJ2-7 | NA | TRBV5-5 | TGTGCCAGCAGCTTTCGACAGCTTGATTACGAGCAGTACTTC | CASSFRQLDYEQYF
NA | TRBJ2-5 | NA | TRBV28 | TGTGCCATCAGCGTTAGCTATCAAGAGACCCAGTACTTC | CAISVSYQETQYF
TRBD1 | TRBJ1-1 | NA | TRBV30 | TGTGCCTGGAAGACAGGGGCAAACACTGAAGCTTTCTTT | CAWKTGANTEAFF
NA | TRBJ2-3 | NA | TRBV28 | TGTGCCAGCAGCCGTCCCGGGGGTAGCACAGATACGCAGTATTTT | CASSRPGGSTDTQYF
NA | TRBJ1-2 | NA | TRBV15 | TGTGCCACCAGCAGAGATGTGGGGGCTCGGGGCTACACCTTC | CATSRDVGARGYTF
NA | TRBJ1-6 | NA | TRBV4-1 | TGCGCCAGCAGCCAAGTCATCCGGACAGAATATAATTCACCCCTCCACTTT | CASSQVIRTEYNSPLHF
TRBD1 | TRBJ2-2 | NA | TRBV18 | TGTGCCAGCTCCCAGGGACAGTTGGCCGGGGAGCTGTTTTTT | CASSQGQLAGELFF
NA | TRBJ2-5 | once | TRBV19 | TGTGCCAGCAGTCCCCGGTACCAAGAGACCCAGTACTTC | CASSPRYQETQYF
NA | TRBJ1-3 | NA | TRBV12-3/TRBV12-4 | TGTGCCAGCAGTTTCGCCAGTCCCCACACCATATATTTT | CASSFASPHTIYF
NA | TRBJ2-1 | NA | TRBV6-5 | TGTGCCAGCACCCCGAGGAGGGAGAACAATGAGCAGTTCTTC | CASTPRRENNEQFF
TRBD2 | TRBJ2-5 | NA | TRBV7-2 | TGTGCCAGCAGCTTAGGGGTAGCGGGGGTTACCGAGACCCAGTACTTC | CASSLGVAGVTETQYF
NA | TRBJ2-3 | once | TRBV6-1 | TGTGCCAGCAGTGACCCTCGGAGGGGGCCAGCAGATACGCAGTATTTT | CASSDPRRGPADTQYF
TRBD2 | TRBJ2-3 | NA | TRBV15 | TGTGCCATTCCGGGGGGGCACACAGATACGCAGTATTTT | CAIPGGHTDTQYF